A selection of T cell receptor beta chains follows, all from one sample in a study of T cell responses to AZD1222 COVID-19 vaccine. Profiled with immunoSEQ multiplex PCR; TCRdb holds only in-frame clones, not every one. The table includes 180,000 or so clones, 85% to 90% detected once. This specimen consisted of peripheral blood, obtained on day 0 of AZD1222 vaccination. Receptor source: an adult in good health. Each CDR3 is given with its conserved first and last residue. The D gene is left open where the match is weak. Rows may omit the clone size; those that give it use once, few, many or a size class.

clone_size	v_call	j_call	d_call	cdr3_aa	cdr3_nt
.	TRBV7-3	TRBJ1-2	TRBD1	CASSPTGTGRVYGYTF	TGTGCCAGCAGCCCCACCGGGACAGGGAGAGTCTATGGCTACACCTTC
.	TRBV11-2	TRBJ2-3	.	CASSLLNHRVSTDTQYF	TGTGCCAGCAGCTTACTTAACCACAGGGTTTCCACAGATACGCAGTATTTT
few	TRBV6-4	TRBJ2-1	TRBD1	CASSDQGAYNEQFF	TGTGCCAGCAGTGACCAGGGGGCCTACAATGAGCAGTTCTTC
few	TRBV6-1	TRBJ1-2	.	CASSENPTNYYGYTF	TGTGCCAGCAGTGAAAACCCGACGAACTACTATGGCTACACCTTC
once	TRBV6-5	TRBJ2-1	TRBD2	CASSYGTSGGRTTFF	TGTGCCAGCAGTTACGGGACTAGCGGGGGGCGGACTACGTTCTTC
.	TRBV29-1	TRBJ2-1	.	CSVITGGLGEQFF	TGCAGCGTTATAACAGGAGGTTTGGGCGAGCAGTTCTTC
.	TRBV5-5	TRBJ1-4	TRBD1	CASSLGRGQINEKLFF	TGTGCCAGCAGCTTGGGAAGGGGACAGATTAATGAAAAACTGTTTTTT
.	TRBV20-1	TRBJ1-1	.	CSASRDGEAFF	TGCAGTGCTAGCAGGGACGGTGAAGCTTTCTTT
once	TRBV9	TRBJ1-5	TRBD1	CASSTRTGHGDQPQHF	TGTGCCAGCAGCACACGGACAGGCCATGGGGATCAGCCCCAGCATTTT
.	TRBV25-1	TRBJ2-7	.	CASSEPGSYEQYF	TGTGCCAGCAGTGAGCCCGGGTCCTACGAGCAGTACTTC
.	TRBV10-3	TRBJ2-3	.	CAISESSRGTDTQYF	TGTGCCATCAGTGAGTCGAGCCGGGGCACAGATACGCAGTATTTT
.	TRBV5-4	TRBJ2-3	TRBD2	CASSPGLAPSTDTQYF	TGTGCCAGCAGCCCCGGACTAGCTCCTAGCACAGATACGCAGTATTTT
.	TRBV3-1/TRBV3-2	TRBJ1-2	.	CASSQDRQADGYTF	TGTGCCAGCAGCCAAGATCGACAGGCTGATGGCTACACCTTC
.	TRBV6-5	TRBJ1-5	.	CASRAQGRSNQPQHF	TGTGCCAGCAGGGCCCAGGGGAGAAGCAATCAGCCCCAGCATTTT